What follows describes a single T cell receptor (beta chain). Its cognate antigen is unknown. These data originate in a study of T cells after posttransplantation cyclophosphamide. Study-wide findings and caveats: Blood and skin or GI T cell repertoires showed limited TRB overlap. Donor-recipient repertoire similarity was low at 1-2 months, rising over year one.

The data were produced by immunoSEQ multiplex PCR, yet TCRdb's version contains in-frame clones alone and is incomplete. The sample carries some 66,000 clones, about 93% recorded once. Germline CDR1 and CDR2: SGHDN and FVKESK. V lost 4 bases and J lost 1, with 11 bases in between. This CDR3 comprises 14 residues. The specimen was PBMCs. V usage is TRBV14 and J usage is TRBJ2-7; D is perhaps TRBD2 (6 bases). The clonotype comes from a woman under 40 in good health and a related stem cell transplant donor. The CDR3 protein is CASSLGLTSYEQYF. CDR3 bases: TGTGCCAGCAGCCTGGGACTCACATCCTACGAGCAGTACTTC. Looking up the rest from reference TRBV14 and TRBJ2-7 gives the full variable domain: EAGVTQFPSHSVIEKGQTVTLRCDPISGHDNLYWYRRVMGKEIKFLLHFVKESKQDESGMPNNRFLAERTGGTYSTLKVQPAELEDSGVYFCASSLGLTSYEQYFGPGTRLTVT.